This T cell receptor beta chain was retrieved from a study of shared clonotypes between healthy human individuals. General study results and limits: Estimated clonotype richness was generally higher in naive than memory subsets.

This clone has more than one count but fewer than ten. Its antigen remains unknown. Profiling relied on immunoSEQ multiplex PCR, and the TCRdb table lists in-frame clones only, not all of them. The data contain 2 million to 2.5 million clones, approximately 93% of them singletons. Germline CDR1 KGHSH, CDR2 LQKENI. The germline V and J ends were trimmed by 6 bases and 8 bases, with 19 bases remaining between them. The CDR3 consists of 14 residues. This TCR derives from a young man in good health. Some clones in this sample may be carry-over from other donors' samples. The rearrangement links TRBV18 to TRBJ1-2; maybe TRBD1 (6 bases). Sequenced material: naive CD4+ T cells from PBMCs. Specified subset: CD45RA+ positively selected. The CDR3 reads CASSSVGQGNGYTF. In nucleotides, the CDR3 is TGTGCCAGCTCCTCGGTTGGCCAGGGGAACGGCTACACCTTC. The full variable domain, completed using reference TRBV18 and TRBJ1-2, is NAGVMQNPRHLVRRRGQEARLRCSPMKGHSHVYWYRQLPEEGLKFMVYLQKENIIDESGMPKERFSAEFPKEGPSILRIQQVVRGDSAAYFCASSSVGQGNGYTFGSGTRLTVV.